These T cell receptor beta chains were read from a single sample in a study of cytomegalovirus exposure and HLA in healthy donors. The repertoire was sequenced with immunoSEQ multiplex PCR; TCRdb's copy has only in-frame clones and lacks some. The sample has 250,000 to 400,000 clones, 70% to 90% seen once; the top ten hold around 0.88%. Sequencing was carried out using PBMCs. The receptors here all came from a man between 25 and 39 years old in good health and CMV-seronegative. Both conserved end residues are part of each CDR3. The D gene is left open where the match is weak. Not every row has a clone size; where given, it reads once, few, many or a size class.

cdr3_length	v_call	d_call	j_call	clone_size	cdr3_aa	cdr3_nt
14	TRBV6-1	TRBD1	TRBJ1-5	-	CASSVDRVSQPQHF	TGTGCCAGCAGTGTAGACAGGGTTAGTCAGCCCCAGCATTTT
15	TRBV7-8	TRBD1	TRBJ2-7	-	CASSFGRDSTSRQYF	TGTGCCAGCAGCTTCGGTCGGGACAGTACTTCTCGGCAGTACTTC
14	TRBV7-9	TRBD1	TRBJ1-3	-	CASSHGTGGNTIYF	TGTGCCAGCAGCCACGGGACAGGTGGAAACACCATATATTTT
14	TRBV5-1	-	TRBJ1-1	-	CASSFIARDTEAFF	TGCGCCAGCAGCTTTATTGCCAGGGACACTGAAGCTTTCTTT
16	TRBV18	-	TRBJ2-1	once	CASSPHLVASSNEQFF	TGTGCCAGCTCACCCCACCTGGTAGCGAGTTCGAATGAGCAGTTCTTC
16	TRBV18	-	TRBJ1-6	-	CASSPGPSSYNSPLHF	TGTGCCAGCTCACCGGGCCCGAGCTCCTATAATTCACCCCTCCACTTT
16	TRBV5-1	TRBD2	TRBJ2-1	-	CASSLGLAGGNNEQFF	TGCGCCAGCAGCTTGGGACTAGCGGGGGGGAACAATGAGCAGTTCTTC
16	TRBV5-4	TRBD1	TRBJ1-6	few	CASSFNREPGGSPLHF	TGTGCCAGCAGCTTCAACCGCGAGCCAGGGGGATCACCCCTCCACTTT
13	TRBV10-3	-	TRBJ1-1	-	CAIRTASNTEAFF	TGTGCCATCCGGACAGCCTCGAACACTGAAGCTTTCTTT
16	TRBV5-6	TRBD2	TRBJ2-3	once	CASSLALAGVIDTQYF	TGTGCCAGCAGCTTGGCTCTAGCGGGGGTTATAGATACGCAGTATTTT
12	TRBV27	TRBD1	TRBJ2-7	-	CATKTGQYEQYF	TGTGCCACCAAGACAGGGCAGTACGAGCAGTACTTC
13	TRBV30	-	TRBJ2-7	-	CAWSADSSYEQYF	TGTGCCTGGAGCGCCGACAGCTCCTACGAGCAGTACTTC
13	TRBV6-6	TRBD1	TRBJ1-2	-	CASSMGQSERYTF	TGTGCCAGCAGTATGGGACAGTCTGAACGCTACACCTTC
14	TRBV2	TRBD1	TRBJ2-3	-	CASRDRVRSDTQYF	TGTGCCAGCAGGGACAGGGTTAGGTCAGATACGCAGTATTTT
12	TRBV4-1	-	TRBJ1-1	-	CASSQDRLEAFF	TGCGCCAGCAGCCAAGACAGGCTTGAAGCTTTCTTT
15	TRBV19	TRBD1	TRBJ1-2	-	CASSIEGGFGYGYTF	TGTGCCAGTAGTATAGAAGGGGGCTTCGGCTATGGCTACACCTTC
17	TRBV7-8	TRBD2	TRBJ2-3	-	CASSPGGLADHTDTQYF	TGTGCCAGCAGCCCAGGGGGACTAGCGGACCACACAGATACGCAGTATTTT
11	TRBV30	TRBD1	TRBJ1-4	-	CAWSSRDRLYF	TGTGCCTGGAGTAGTCGGGACAGATTATATTTT
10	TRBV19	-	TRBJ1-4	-	CATGFEKLFF	TGTGCCACCGGTTTCGAAAAACTGTTTTTT
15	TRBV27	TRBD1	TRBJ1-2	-	CASSLGGQGYYGYTF	TGTGCCAGCAGTTTAGGGGGACAGGGATACTATGGCTACACCTTC
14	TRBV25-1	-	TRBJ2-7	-	CASSETAIPNEQYF	TGTGCCAGCAGTGAAACAGCAATACCTAACGAGCAGTACTTC
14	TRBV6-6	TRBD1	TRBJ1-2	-	CASLSSSGGYGYTF	TGTGCCAGCCTTTCTTCTTCAGGGGGCTATGGCTACACCTTC
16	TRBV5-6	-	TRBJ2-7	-	CASSFWGAGASYEQYF	TGTGCCAGCAGCTTCTGGGGGGCGGGGGCCTCCTACGAGCAGTACTTC
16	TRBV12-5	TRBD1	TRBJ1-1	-	CASAPLRTGLNTEAFF	TGTGCTAGTGCCCCACTTCGGACAGGTCTGAACACTGAAGCTTTCTTT
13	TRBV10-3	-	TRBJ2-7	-	CAISEDTGYEQYF	TGTGCCATCAGTGAGGACACAGGGTACGAGCAGTACTTC
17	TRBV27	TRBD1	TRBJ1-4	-	CVSSLLRDRGTNEKLFF	TGTGTCAGCAGTCTCCTCCGGGACAGGGGGACTAATGAAAAACTGTTTTTT